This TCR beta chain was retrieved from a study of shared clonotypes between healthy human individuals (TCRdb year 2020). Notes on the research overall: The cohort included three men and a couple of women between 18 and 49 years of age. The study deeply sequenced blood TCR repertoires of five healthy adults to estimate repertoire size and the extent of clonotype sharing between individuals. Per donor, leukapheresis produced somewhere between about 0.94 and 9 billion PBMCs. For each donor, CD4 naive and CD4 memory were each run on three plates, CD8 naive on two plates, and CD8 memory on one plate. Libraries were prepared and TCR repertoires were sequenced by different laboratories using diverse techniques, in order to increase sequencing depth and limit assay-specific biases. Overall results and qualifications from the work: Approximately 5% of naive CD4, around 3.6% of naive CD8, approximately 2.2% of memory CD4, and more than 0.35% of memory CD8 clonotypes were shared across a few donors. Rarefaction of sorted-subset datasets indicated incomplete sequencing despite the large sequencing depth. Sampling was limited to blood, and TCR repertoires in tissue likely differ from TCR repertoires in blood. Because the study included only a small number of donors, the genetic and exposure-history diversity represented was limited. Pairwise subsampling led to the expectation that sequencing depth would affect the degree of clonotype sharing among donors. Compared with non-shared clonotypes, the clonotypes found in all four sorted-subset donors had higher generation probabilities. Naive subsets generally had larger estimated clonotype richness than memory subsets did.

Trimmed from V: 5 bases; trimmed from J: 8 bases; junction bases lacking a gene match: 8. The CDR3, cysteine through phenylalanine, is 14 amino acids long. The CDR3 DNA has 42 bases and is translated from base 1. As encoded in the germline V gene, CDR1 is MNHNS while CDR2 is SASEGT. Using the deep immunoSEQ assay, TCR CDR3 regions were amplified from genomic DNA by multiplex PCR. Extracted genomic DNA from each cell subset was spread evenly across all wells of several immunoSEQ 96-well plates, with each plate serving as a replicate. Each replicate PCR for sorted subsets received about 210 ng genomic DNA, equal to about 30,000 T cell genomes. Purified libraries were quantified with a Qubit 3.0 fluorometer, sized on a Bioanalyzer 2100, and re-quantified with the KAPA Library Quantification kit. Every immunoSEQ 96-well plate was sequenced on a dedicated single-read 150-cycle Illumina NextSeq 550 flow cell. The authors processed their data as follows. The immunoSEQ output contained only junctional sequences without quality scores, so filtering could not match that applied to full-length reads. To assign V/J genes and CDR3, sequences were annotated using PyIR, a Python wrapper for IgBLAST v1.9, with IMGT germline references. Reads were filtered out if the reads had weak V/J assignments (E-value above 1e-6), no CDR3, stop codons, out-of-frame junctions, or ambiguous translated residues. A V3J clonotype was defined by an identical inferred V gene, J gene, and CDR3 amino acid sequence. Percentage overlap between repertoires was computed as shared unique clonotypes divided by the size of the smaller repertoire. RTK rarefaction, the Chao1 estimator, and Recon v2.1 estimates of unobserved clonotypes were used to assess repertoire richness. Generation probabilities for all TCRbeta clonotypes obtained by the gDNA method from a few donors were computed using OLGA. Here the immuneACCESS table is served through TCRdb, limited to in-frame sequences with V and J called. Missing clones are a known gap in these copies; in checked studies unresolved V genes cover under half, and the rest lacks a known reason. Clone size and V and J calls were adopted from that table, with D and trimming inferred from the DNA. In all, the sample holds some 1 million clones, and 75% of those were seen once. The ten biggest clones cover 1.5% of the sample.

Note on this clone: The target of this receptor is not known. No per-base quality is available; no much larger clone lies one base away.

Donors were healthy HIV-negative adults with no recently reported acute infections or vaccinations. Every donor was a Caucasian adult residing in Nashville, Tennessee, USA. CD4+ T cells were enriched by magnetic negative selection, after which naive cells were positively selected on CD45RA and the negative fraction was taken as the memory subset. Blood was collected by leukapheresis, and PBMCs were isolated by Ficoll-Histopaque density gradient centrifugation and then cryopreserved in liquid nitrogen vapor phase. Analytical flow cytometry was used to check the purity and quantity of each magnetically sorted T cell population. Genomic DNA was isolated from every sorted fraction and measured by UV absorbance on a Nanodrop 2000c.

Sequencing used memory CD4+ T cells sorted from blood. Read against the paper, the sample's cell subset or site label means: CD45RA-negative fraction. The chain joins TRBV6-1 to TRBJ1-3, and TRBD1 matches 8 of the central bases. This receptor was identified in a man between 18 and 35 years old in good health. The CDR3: CASSPGQGRDTIYF. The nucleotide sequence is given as TGTGCCAGCAGTCCAGGACAGGGAAGAGACACCATATATTTT.